This record looks at one T cell receptor (beta chain) sequence and its context. This clonotype appeared many times. It has no known antigen specificity. No qualities accompany the bases; no much larger clone lies one base away. This record comes from a study of early T cells in non-severe SARS-CoV-2 infection (dated by TCRdb to the early 2020s). Looking at the study overall: TCR sequencing used bulk RNA from unsorted whole blood, so alpha and beta chains could not be paired.

Here is what the overall study found, with its caveats: VDJdb matching was skewed toward anti-spike CD8 responses and likely underestimated virus-specific expansions by missing private and CD4 specificities.

The study was a case-control design nested within a healthcare worker cohort in London, UK, with weekly nasopharyngeal swab PCR tests and blood sampling. Healthcare workers were recruited between 23 and 31 March 2020, during the week of the UK lockdown, and were followed weekly for up to about 15 weeks. Trimming takes 8 bases from V and 4 bases from J, and the germline ends sit 0 bases apart. The CDR3, cysteine through phenylalanine, is 8 amino acids long. The only DNA kept is the CDR3, 24 bases in frame from the first base. According to the germline V gene, CDR1 reads MDHEN and CDR2 reads SYDVKM. Libraries were built with 5' RACE. These reads were obtained on a NextSeq 500. Unique molecular identifiers were attached to individual cDNA molecules in the TCR library protocol so that sequencing error and PCR bias could be corrected. TCR alpha and beta chains were both sequenced, and the abundances of alpha and beta sequences in each sample were closely correlated with each other. Per the source publication's procedure: V gene, J gene and CDR3 annotation of TCR sequences was performed with Decombinator V4. Expanded TCRs were defined as changing significantly between any two time points under a Poisson model with p below 0.0001. TCR abundances were normalised to the total number of TCRs sequenced in each sample and reported as counts per million. MAIT TCRs were defined by TRAV1-2 paired with TRAJ12, TRAJ20 or TRAJ33, and iNKT TCRs by TRAV10 paired with TRAJ18. VDJdb, accessed 1 November 2021, was searched for CMV, EBV and SARS-CoV-2 annotated TCRs, excluding TCRs annotated for multiple antigens. TCRdb passed the public sequencing reads through fastp at Q25 and MiXCR, retaining productive beta sequences. All rows with the same CDR3 protein become a single entry with the most common DNA and genes. TCRdb's processing, not the authors', yielded these V and J calls. For this sample there are fewer than 40,000 distinct CDR3 sequences; roughly 7% appear just once. The ten top clones hold less than 3% of the sample.

The receptor comes from an adult who was a healthcare worker with PCR-confirmed SARS-CoV-2 infection or an uninfected control (not recorded which). Sequenced material: whole blood. Recombination connected TRBV28 to TRBJ2-7; too little of a D gene remains to name it. The sequenced DNA is TGTGCCAGCTACGAGCAGTACTTC. It encodes CASYEQYF.